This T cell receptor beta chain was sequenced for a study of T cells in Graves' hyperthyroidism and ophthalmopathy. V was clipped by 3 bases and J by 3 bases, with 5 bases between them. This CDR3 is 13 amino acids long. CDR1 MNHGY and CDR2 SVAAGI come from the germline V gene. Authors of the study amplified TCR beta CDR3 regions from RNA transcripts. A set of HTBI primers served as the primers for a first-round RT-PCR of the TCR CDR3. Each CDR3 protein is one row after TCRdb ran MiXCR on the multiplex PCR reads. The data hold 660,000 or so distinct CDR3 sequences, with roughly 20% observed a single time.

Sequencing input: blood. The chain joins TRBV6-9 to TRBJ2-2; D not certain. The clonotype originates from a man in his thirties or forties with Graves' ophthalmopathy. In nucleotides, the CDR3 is TGTGCCAGCAGTTACATCGACACCGGGGAGCTGTTTTTT. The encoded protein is CASSYIDTGELFF.